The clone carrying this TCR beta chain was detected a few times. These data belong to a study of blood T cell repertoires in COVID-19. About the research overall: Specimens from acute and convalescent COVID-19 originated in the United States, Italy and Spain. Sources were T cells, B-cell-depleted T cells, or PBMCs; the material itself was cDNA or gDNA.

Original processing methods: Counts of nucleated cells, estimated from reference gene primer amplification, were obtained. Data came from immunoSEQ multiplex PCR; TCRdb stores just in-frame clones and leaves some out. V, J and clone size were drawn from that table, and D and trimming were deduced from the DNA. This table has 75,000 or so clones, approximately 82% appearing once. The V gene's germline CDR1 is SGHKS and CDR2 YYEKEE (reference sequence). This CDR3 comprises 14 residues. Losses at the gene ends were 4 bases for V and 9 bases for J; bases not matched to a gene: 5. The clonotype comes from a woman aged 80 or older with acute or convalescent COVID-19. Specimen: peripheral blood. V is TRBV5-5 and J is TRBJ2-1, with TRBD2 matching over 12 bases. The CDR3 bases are TGTGCCAGCAGCCGACTAGCGGGGGTGGGTGAGCAGTTCTTC. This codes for CASSRLAGVGEQFF.